This T cell receptor (beta chain) is drawn from a study of blood T cell repertoires in COVID-19. Study context: The origin of the acute and convalescent COVID-19 samples was the United States, Italy and Spain. Sources were T cells, B-cell-depleted T cells, or PBMCs; the material itself was cDNA or gDNA.

Germline V gene lookup returns CDR1 MDHEN and CDR2 SYDVKM. The V segment lost 2 bases and the J segment 1 base; nucleotides outside the gene matches: 12. This CDR3 has 18 residues. The protocol was immunoSEQ multiplex PCR, while the TCRdb copy is restricted to in-frame clones and leaves out a portion. The sample carries a few hundred thousand clones, around four fifths recorded once. Participants were aged roughly 18 to 100 years from around 25 US areas. The clonotype comes from a man aged 25 to 40 with acute COVID-19. Sequenced sample: PBMCs or T cells enriched from blood (not recorded which). The J gene is TRBJ1-1, the V gene TRBV28, with 8 bases fitting TRBD1. CDR3 nucleotide sequence: TGTGCCAGCAGTTTACCCGGGACAGGCGGAACCAAGAACACTGAAGCTTTCTTT. It is translated as CASSLPGTGGTKNTEAFF.